These T cell receptor beta chains were read from a single sample in a study of T cell changes during pregnancy in multiple sclerosis. The assay was immunoSEQ multiplex PCR, and TCRdb's table has in-frame clones only and misses some. The sample includes 60,000 to 70,000 clones, about 89% of them seen just once. The source material was peripheral blood, sampled in the second trimester of pregnancy. Receptors were obtained from a female donor with multiple sclerosis, enrolled in a pregnancy study. Both conserved end residues are trimmed from each CDR3.

>TRBV5-1|TRBJ1-2
ASRNREKDYGYT
>TRBV10-1|TRBJ1-2
ASSESGRGGYT
>TRBV7-9|TRBJ1-1
ASSLVTGGHHTEAF
>TRBV19|TRBJ1-2
ASSIDHGPNGYT
>TRBV18|TRBJ1-5
ASSPPVTGSDQPQH
>TRBV5-8|TRBJ1-2
ASSPNRGFMGYGYT
>TRBV6-6|TRBJ1-2
ASRAGEGGYT
>TRBV14|TRBJ1-6
ASSQDGTGSYNSPLH
>TRBV15|TRBJ1-5
ATSRDRSGGNQPQH
>TRBV7-2|TRBJ1-2
ASSLVGLNYGYT
>TRBV30|TRBJ1-5
AWSVSNQPQH
>TRBV25-1|TRBJ1-1
ASSMTGGSTEAF
>TRBV4-2|TRBJ1-2
ASSLYGGTYGYT
>TRBV11-2|TRBJ1-1
ASSIRTGESDTEAF
>TRBV9|TRBJ2-1
ASSVSGEGNEQF